The 25 T cell receptor beta chains listed next were all sequenced from one sample in a study of CD4 T cells in relation to SARS-CoV-2 and coronaviruses. The unexposed donors gave CD4+ T cells in about 2011-2018, prior to COVID-19. After ten to eleven days of culture, CD4+ T cells were isolated. The antigens these receptors bind are not known. This table comes from immunoSEQ multiplex PCR, and its TCRdb copy is limited to in-frame clones, with some not included. The repertoire includes tens of thousands of clones, over 60% of them detected once, and roughly a fifth sits in the top ten. Sequencing was carried out using CD4+ T cells from PBMCs, cultured in vitro. The receptors originated from a human donor in good health.

The chain employs TRBV11-3 and TRBJ2-1; no firm D call. V lost 5 bases, J lost 7 bases, and 12 bases lay in between. Germline loops: CDR1 SGHNT, CDR2 YENEEA. This CDR3 is built from 13 residues. Here the CDR3 DNA reads TGTGCCAGCAGCCTGAGCAAATATAATGAGCAGTTCTTC. Amino acid sequence: CASSLSKYNEQFF. The full variable domain, in which reference TRBV11-3 and TRBJ2-1 provide the parts outside the CDR3, is EAGVVQSPRYKIIEKKQPVAFWCNPISGHNTLYWYLQNLGQGPELLIRYENEEAVDDSQLPKDRFSAERLKGVDSTLKIQPAELGDSAVYLCASSLSKYNEQFFGPGTRLTVL.

J is TRBJ1-2 and V is TRBV5-6, with TRBD1 as a possible D gene (5 bases). Per germline, CDR1 SGHDT and CDR2 YYEEEE. The V gene lost 1 base and the J gene lost 2 bases, with 6 bases spanning the gap. The CDR3 has 13 residues. CDR3 coding DNA: TGTGCCAGCAGCTTGTGGGGGAACTATGGCTACACCTTC. This translates into CASSLWGNYGYTF.

The genes are TRBV4-1 and TRBJ2-3, with D uncertain. This CDR3 spans 15 amino acids. Germline CDR1 reads MGHRA; CDR2 reads YSYEKL. Trimming removed 4 bases from V and 5 bases from J, with 16 bases in between. The CDR3 coding sequence is TGCGCCAGCAGCCTGGCCCCGCCCCCCGGAGATACGCAGTATTTT. Its protein is CASSLAPPPGDTQYF.

This sequence joins TRBV4-2 and TRBJ1-6; the match to TRBD1 covers 7 bases. The CDR3 loop spans 20 amino acids. The V gene end was trimmed by 0 bases and the J gene end by 1 base; junction bases not matched to a gene: 12. From germline, CDR1 is LGHNA and CDR2 YNFKEQ. In nucleotides, the CDR3 is TGTGCCAGCAGCCAAGATCCGGTAGGGGGCGGTTCGTCCTATAATTCACCCCTCCACTTT. Amino acids: CASSQDPVGGGSSYNSPLHF.

The CDR3: CASSLHGTDEQYF. In nucleotides, the CDR3 is TGTGCCAGCAGCCTACACGGGACAGACGAGCAGTACTTC. The genes are TRBV12-3 or TRBV12-4 and TRBJ2-7, with 7 bases aligning to TRBD1. Germline trimming cut 6 bases from V and 5 bases from J; bases unmatched to any gene: 7. The CDR3 is 13 amino acids.

J is TRBJ2-2 and V is TRBV5-1; 7 bases align to TRBD1. CDR3 length equals 14 residues. The V gene end was trimmed by 4 bases and the J gene end by 3 bases; junction bases not matched to a gene: 3. CDR1 is SGHRS, CDR2 YFSETQ, per germline. CDR3 coding DNA: TGCGCCAGCAGCCCAACAGGGGACACCGGGGAGCTGTTTTTT. Its translation is CASSPTGDTGELFF.

V gene TRBV2 combines with J gene TRBJ2-3, with D perhaps TRBD1 (5 bases). CDR1 is SNHLY, CDR2 FYNNEI, per germline. The CDR3 is 14 amino acids. The ends were cut back, 7 bases at V and 0 bases at J, with 11 bases in the middle. The CDR3 sequence is CASKWGPSTDTQYF. CDR3 sequence (DNA): TGTGCCAGCAAATGGGGCCCTAGCACAGATACGCAGTATTTT.

The table lists this clone with a count of one. The chain links TRBV10-3 to TRBJ2-5; D may correspond to TRBD1 or TRBD2 (7 bases each). The V gene lost 5 bases and the J gene lost 4 bases, with 11 bases spanning the gap. Germline V gives CDR1 ENHRY, CDR2 SYGVKD. This CDR3 is 13 amino acids long. The CDR3 is CAISPRGGETQYF. As DNA, the CDR3 is TGTGCCATCAGTCCCAGGGGGGGAGAGACCCAGTACTTC.

This chain uses TRBV27 with TRBJ2-6, with D unresolved. In germline, CDR1 is MNHEY, CDR2 SMNVEV (reference sequence). The germline V and J ends were trimmed by 0 bases and 1 base, with 4 bases remaining between them. The CDR3 has 15 residues. The CDR3 nucleotides are TGTGCCAGCAGTTTATCAGGGTCTGGGGCCAACGTCCTGACTTTC. Translated: CASSLSGSGANVLTF. The entire variable domain, with the rest obtained from reference TRBV27 and TRBJ2-6, is as follows: EAQVTQNPRYLITVTGKKLTVTCSQNMNHEYMSWYRQDPGLGLRQIYYSMNVEVTDKGDVPEGYKVSRKEKRNFPLILESPSPNQTSLYFCASSLSGSGANVLTFGAGSRLTVL.

The chain employs TRBV7-9 and TRBJ1-2; D is perhaps TRBD1 (5 bases). V was shortened by 3 bases and J by 2 bases, with 10 bases between the two germline ends. From germline, CDR1 is SEHNR and CDR2 FQNEAQ (reference sequence). The CDR3 contains 14 residues. The CDR3 is CASSFGGANYGYTF. The CDR3 region has the DNA TGTGCCAGCAGCTTTGGAGGGGCAAACTATGGCTACACCTTC.

The genes are TRBV5-1 and TRBJ2-3; no clear D gene. The CDR3 runs to 17 residues. V lost 1 base and J lost 0, with 15 bases in between. Germline values: CDR1 SGHRS, CDR2 YFSETQ. The CDR3 nucleotides are TGCGCCAGCAGCTTGCGGTCTTACTACCCAAGCACAGATACGCAGTATTTT. This sequence encodes CASSLRSYYPSTDTQYF.

V is TRBV10-1 and J is TRBJ2-5, with 11 nucleotides matching TRBD2. Germline V gene data show CDR1 as WNHNN and CDR2 as SYGVQD (reference sequence). V lost 7 bases to trimming and J lost 3 bases; unmatched junction nucleotides: 4. The CDR3 runs to 14 residues. CDR3 sequence: CASTQLAGEETQYF. DNA of the CDR3: TGCGCCAGCACCCAACTAGCGGGGGAAGAGACCCAGTACTTC.

V and J are TRBV7-9 and TRBJ2-5; 7 bases are a match to TRBD2. This CDR3 contains 15 residues. With V trimmed by 2 bases and J by 1 base, 4 bases remained unmatched. The germline V gene encodes CDR1 SEHNR and CDR2 FQNEAQ (reference sequence). CDR3 coding DNA: TGTGCCAGCAGCTTATCCGGCGGGAGCCAAGAGACCCAGTACTTC. As protein: CASSLSGGSQETQYF. The variable domain in full, with the rest retrieved from reference TRBV7-9 and TRBJ2-5, is DTGVSQNPRHKITKRGQNVTFRCDPISEHNRLYWYRQTLGQGPEFLTYFQNEAQLEKSRLLSDRFSAERPKGSFSTLEIQRTEQGDSAMYLCASSLSGGSQETQYFGPGTRLLVL.

This clone was recorded only once. The V and J genes are TRBV18 and TRBJ1-4; 7 bases agree with TRBD1. J lost 0 bases, V lost 2 bases, and 3 bases had no gene match. In germline, CDR1 is KGHSH, CDR2 LQKENI. This CDR3 has 16 residues. In DNA, the CDR3 is TGTGCCAGCTCACCAACAGGGGCCGCAACTAATGAAAAACTGTTTTTT. Translating gives CASSPTGAATNEKLFF.

The chain uses TRBV7-9 and TRBJ1-4; D perhaps matches TRBD1 (5 bases). The V end was cut by 5 bases, the J end by 8 bases, with 18 bases between. Germline V gene sequence: CDR1 SEHNR, CDR2 FQNEAQ (reference sequence). The CDR3 is 15 residues long. CDR3 loop: CASSEGPTQGEKLFF. The CDR3 region has the DNA TGTGCCAGCAGCGAGGGACCGACTCAGGGCGAAAAACTGTTTTTT.

This chain uses TRBV7-2 with TRBJ2-7; 9 positions agree with TRBD2. The CDR3 totals 14 residues. Germline CDR1 and CDR2: SGHTA and FQGNSA. The V segment lost 1 base and the J segment 7 bases; nucleotides outside the gene matches: 5. The CDR3 reads CASSLDLAGREQYF. The CDR3 DNA reads TGTGCCAGCAGCTTAGACCTAGCGGGGCGAGAGCAGTACTTC.

By share of the sample, this clone is medium-sized. The J gene is TRBJ2-7, the V gene TRBV6-5; 7 bases are a match to TRBD1. The germline CDR1 and CDR2 sequences are MNHEY and SVGAGI. J was trimmed by 1 base and V by 0 bases; bases with no gene match: 3. CDR3 length: 15 residues. The CDR3 DNA is TGTGCCAGCAGTTACTCCCAGGGGGATTCCTACGAGCAGTACTTC. Amino acids: CASSYSQGDSYEQYF.

The chain has TRBV2 and TRBJ1-1, with 7 nucleotides matching TRBD1. The J segment lost 0 bases and the V segment lost 6 bases, leaving 4 bases of the junction unmatched. The CDR3 runs 14 residues. Germline assignment: CDR1 SNHLY and CDR2 FYNNEI. CDR3 region: CASSVTGMNTEAFF. In nucleotides, the CDR3 is TGTGCCAGCAGCGTGACAGGGATGAACACTGAAGCTTTCTTT. Filled out from reference TRBV2 and TRBJ1-1, the complete variable domain reads EPEVTQTPSHQVTQMGQEVILRCVPISNHLYFYWYRQILGQKVEFLVSFYNNEISEKSEIFDDQFSVERPDGSNFTLKIRSTKLEDSAMYFCASSVTGMNTEAFFGQGTRLTVV.

The chain employs TRBV11-3 and TRBJ2-1, with D tentatively TRBD2 (6 bases). Trimming left V 1 base short and J 3 bases short, with 10 bases between. This CDR3 region has 15 residues. CDR1 and CDR2 (germline): SGHNT, YENEEA. The DNA for the CDR3 is TGTGCCAGCAGCTTAGGGTTTAGCGGCTACAATGAGCAGTTCTTC. It is translated as CASSLGFSGYNEQFF. Complete variable domain (other parts from reference TRBV11-3 and TRBJ2-1): EAGVVQSPRYKIIEKKQPVAFWCNPISGHNTLYWYLQNLGQGPELLIRYENEEAVDDSQLPKDRFSAERLKGVDSTLKIQPAELGDSAVYLCASSLGFSGYNEQFFGPGTRLTVL.

The CDR3 loop is CASSQRLGLAQETQYF. DNA for the CDR3: TGTGCCAGCAGCCAACGATTAGGACTAGCCCAAGAGACCCAGTACTTC. This chain joins TRBV11-2 and TRBJ2-5, with 8 nucleotides matching TRBD2. Germline CDR1 SGHAT, CDR2 FQNNGV. The V gene end was trimmed by 5 bases and the J gene end by 1 base; junction bases not matched to a gene: 9. The length of the CDR3 is 16 residues.

The rearrangement links TRBV19 to TRBJ2-7, with 9 positions matching TRBD2. Germline lookup yields CDR1 LNHDA and CDR2 SQIVND (reference sequence). The CDR3 sequence is 15 residues long. The V gene end was trimmed by 6 bases and the J gene end by 4 bases; junction bases not matched to a gene: 10. In DNA, the CDR3 is TGTGCCAGTAGCCCTCTATCCAGCGGGGGGTACGAGCAGTACTTC. It is translated as CASSPLSSGGYEQYF.

The V gene is TRBV5-1, the J gene TRBJ1-1; TRBD1 matches at 8 bases. This CDR3 spans 13 amino acids. The germline V gene has CDR1 SGHRS and CDR2 YFSETQ. The J segment lost 12 bases and the V segment lost 4 bases, leaving 11 bases of the junction unmatched. The CDR3 nucleotides read TGCGCCAGCAGCGTCGACAGGGGCGGGGGGTCTTTCTTT. Residues: CASSVDRGGGSFF.

The rearrangement links TRBV7-6 to TRBJ2-1; D gene ambiguous. Germline CDR1 and CDR2: SGHVS and FNYEAQ. V lost 5 bases, J lost 0 bases, and 5 bases lay in between. The CDR3 is made up of 13 amino acids. The CDR3 bases are TGTGCCAGCAGCCCAGGCTCCTACAATGAGCAGTTCTTC. Translation gives CASSPGSYNEQFF.

This chain uses TRBV6-5 with TRBJ2-5; unclear D gene. This CDR3 spans 15 amino acids. Germline V gives CDR1 MNHEY, CDR2 SVGAGI. The V end was cut by 5 bases, the J end by 0 bases, with 13 bases between. DNA for the CDR3: TGTGCCAGCAGTATTGCTTGGGTGAACCAAGAGACCCAGTACTTC. Its protein product is CASSIAWVNQETQYF.

The chain recombines TRBV28 with TRBJ1-4; TRBD1 matches at 7 bases. The CDR3 has 14 residues. V was pared by 5 bases and J by 8 bases, with 8 bases of the junction left unmatched. Germline V gene data show CDR1 as MDHEN and CDR2 as SYDVKM. The CDR3 reads CASSPDRVGEKLFF. The DNA for the CDR3 is TGTGCCAGCAGTCCAGACAGGGTCGGGGAAAAACTGTTTTTT.